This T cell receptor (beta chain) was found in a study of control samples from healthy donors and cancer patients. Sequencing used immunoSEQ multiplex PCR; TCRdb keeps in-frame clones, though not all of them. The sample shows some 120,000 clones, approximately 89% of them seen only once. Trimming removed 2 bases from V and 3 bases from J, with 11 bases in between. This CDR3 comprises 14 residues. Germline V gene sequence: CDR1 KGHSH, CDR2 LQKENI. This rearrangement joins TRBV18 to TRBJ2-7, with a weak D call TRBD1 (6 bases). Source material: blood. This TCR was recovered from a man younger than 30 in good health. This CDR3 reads CASSPTTGLYEQYF. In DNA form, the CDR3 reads TGTGCCAGCTCACCAACGACAGGTCTCTACGAGCAGTACTTC.